The T cell receptor (beta chain) described here comes from a study of preoperative IRX-2 immunotherapy in early breast cancer. The ends lost 5 bases at V and 3 bases at J; junction bases unmatched: 7. The CDR3 is 15 residues long. Germline CDR1 MDHEN, CDR2 SYDVKM. This clone was observed a single time. Regarding treatment: preoperative locoregional IRX-2 cytokine immunotherapy. Samples came from a phase Ib trial of preoperative locoregional IRX-2 cytokine immunotherapy. Sequencing was performed with immunoSEQ multiplex PCR; in TCRdb, only in-frame clones are kept and a portion is missing. The sample lists approximately 26,000 clones, 78% seen once, with 2% to 2.5% in the top ten.

This clonotype originated in a human donor with breast cancer. The rearrangement joins TRBV28 to TRBJ2-7; 10 positions agree with TRBD1. This specimen was lymph node tissue, taken before IRX-2 immunotherapy. The CDR3 region is CASSGAGTGVYEQYF. For the CDR3, the DNA is TGTGCCAGCAGTGGGGCCGGGACAGGGGTCTACGAGCAGTACTTC.